These 12 T cell receptor beta chains share one sample of origin, sequenced in a study of glioma-infiltrating T cells. The iRepertoire nested amplicon-rescue multiplex PCR amplified TCR alpha and beta CDR3s from RNA. TCRdb re-called the multiplex PCR reads with MiXCR, one entry per CDR3 protein. The data show around 170,000 distinct CDR3 sequences, around 40% seen once. Material: glioma tissue, nonneoplastic brain tissue, or PBMCs (not recorded which). The receptors here all came from a human donor with low-grade glioma or glioblastoma, undergoing nonglioma brain surgery, or in good health (not recorded which).

This clonotype is a singleton in its sample. A read error may explain this, as a much larger clone is one base away. The gene calls are TRBV28 and TRBJ2-1; no clear D gene. The germline V gene encodes CDR1 MDHEN and CDR2 SYDVKM. The CDR3 consists of 15 residues. Trimming cost V 4 bases and J 3 bases, with 13 bases left between them. The CDR3 protein is CASSYAGDVYNEQFF. The CDR3 region has the DNA TGTGCCAGCAGTTACGCAGGTGATGTCTACAATGAGCAGTTCTTC.

The chain carries TRBV6-1 and TRBJ2-1; 14 bases agree with TRBD2. Germline values: CDR1 MNHNS, CDR2 SASEGT. The CDR3 is 17 amino acids. Trimming cost V 0 bases and J 9 bases; bases outside gene matches: 7. Here the CDR3 reads CASSEAGTSGSSGEQFF. For the CDR3, the DNA is TGTGCCAGCAGTGAAGCTGGGACTAGCGGGAGTAGCGGTGAGCAGTTCTTC.

This clonotype appeared a few times. The chain links TRBV7-2 to TRBJ2-5; TRBD1 or TRBD2 may be the D gene (6 bases each). Trimming pared 8 bases from V and 2 bases from J, leaving 18 bases between. The V gene's germline CDR1 is SGHTA and CDR2 FQGNSA. This CDR3 is built from 15 residues. CDR3 bases: TGTGCCAGCGCCCTAGGGGGGAGTCGGCAAGAGACCCAGTACTTC. This sequence encodes CASALGGSRQETQYF. Full variable domain (missing parts from reference TRBV7-2 and TRBJ2-5): GAGVSQSPSNKVTEKGKDVELRCDPISGHTALYWYRQSLGQGLEFLIYFQGNSAPDKSGLPSDRFSAERTGGSVSTLTIQRTQQEDSAVYLCASALGGSRQETQYFGPGTRLLVL.

On this clonotype itself: A much larger clone is a single base away; this may be a read error. The chain has TRBV20-1 and TRBJ2-7; no reliable D call. Trimming took off 6 bases at V and 3 bases at J, with 18 bases between the two ends. The CDR3 loop spans 14 amino acids. Germline loops: CDR1 DFQATT, CDR2 SNEGSKA (reference sequence). DNA for the CDR3: TGCAGTGCCCACGCCTCGGACCGAGTCTACGAGCAGTACTTC. This sequence encodes CSAHASDRVYEQYF.

The rearrangement links TRBV12-3 or TRBV12-4 to TRBJ2-1; no firm D call. The CDR3 length is 13 residues. The germline V and J ends were trimmed by 0 bases and 7 bases, with 7 bases remaining between them. In nucleotides, the CDR3 is TGTGCCAGCAGTTTAGCGCACCTGAATGAGCAGTTCTTC. Translation: CASSLAHLNEQFF.

There are many counts of this clonotype. The chain uses TRBV28 and TRBJ2-5; D uncertain. Trimming removed 2 bases at V and 0 bases at J, with 4 bases between. Germline V lookup: CDR1 MDHEN, CDR2 SYDVKM. The CDR3 consists of 13 residues. The CDR3 is CASSLPYQETQYF. The CDR3 nucleotides read TGTGCCAGCAGTTTACCCTACCAAGAGACCCAGTACTTC.

The sample holds a few counts of this clonotype. The rearrangement joins TRBV4-1 to TRBJ2-3, with 8 positions matching TRBD2. The V segment lost 4 bases and the J segment 1 base; nucleotides outside the gene matches: 10. The length of the CDR3 is 17 residues. Germline V gene lookup returns CDR1 MGHRA and CDR2 YSYEKL. DNA for the CDR3: TGCGCCAGCAGCCGACAGTTCCCAGCGGGAGGCACAGATACGCAGTATTTT. Its translation: CASSRQFPAGGTDTQYF.

Concerning this clonotype: A much bigger clone sits one base away, suggesting this may be a read error. This CDR3 is missing its conserved last phenylalanine or tryptophan, likely due to a read error. The V and J genes are TRBV2 and TRBJ2-3; D is unresolved. The V gene lost 4 bases and the J gene lost 0 bases, with 5 bases spanning the gap. This CDR3 is 13 amino acids long. The V gene's germline CDR1 is SNHLY and CDR2 FYNNEI. The CDR3 loop reads CASSVDSTDTQYI. DNA for the CDR3: TGTGCCAGCAGTGTAGACAGCACAGATACGCAGTATATT.

About this clonotype itself: This clone may be a read error of a much larger clone one base away. Because it lacks the conserved phenylalanine or tryptophan at the end, this CDR3 is likely a read error. The chain uses TRBV28 and TRBJ2-1; 7 bases map to TRBD2. Germline V gene data show CDR1 as MDHEN and CDR2 as SYDVKM. V shed 5 bases and J 4 bases; nucleotides not matched to a gene: 11. The CDR3 covers 16 residues. The CDR3 protein is CASSPRGSGIYNEQFL. CDR3 sequence (DNA): TGTGCCAGCAGTCCCCGGGGGAGCGGGATTTACAATGAGCAGTTCTTA.

This clonotype appeared a few times. The V and J genes are TRBV11-3 and TRBJ1-1, with D possibly matching TRBD1 (5 bases). V was shortened by 5 bases and J by 4 bases, with 14 bases between the two germline ends. CDR3 length: 14 residues. The germline V gene has CDR1 SGHNT and CDR2 YENEEA. The DNA for the CDR3 is TGTGCCAGCAGCCTTACGGGGGATGTCACTGAAGCTTTCTTT. This gives the protein CASSLTGDVTEAFF.

Points on this clonotype: This sequence may be a read error, since a much larger clone differs from it by one base. The chain has TRBV28 and TRBJ1-2; no reliable D call. The length of the CDR3 is 14 residues. Trimming stripped 6 bases from V and 4 bases from J, with 15 bases between. Germline V lookup: CDR1 MDHEN, CDR2 SYDVKM. CDR3 bases: TGTGCCAGCAGCTTAGTCGAAAGGCTCTATGGCTACACCTTC. Its protein is CASSLVERLYGYTF.

This clonotype was detected only a few times. The genes are TRBV9 and TRBJ2-3; D is unclear. Germline CDR1 reads SGDLS; CDR2 reads YYNGEE. The CDR3 totals 16 residues. Between the trimmed V and J ends, which lost 4 bases and 0 bases, there was a span of 15 bases. In nucleotides, the CDR3 is TGTGCCAGCAGCCCCCCCCTGCTCGGGAGCACAGATACGCAGTATTTT. The encoded protein is CASSPPLLGSTDTQYF.